This T cell receptor (beta chain) was profiled in a study of T-cell memory formation after mild COVID-19. Study results and limitations: Clones from the second wave (peaking day 37) had unconfirmed SARS-CoV-2 specificity. CD4+ bias marked clones expanding day 15 to 37, unlike balanced contracting clones. Researchers report contracting CD4+ clones mostly in CM and EM, with CD8+ clones in EMRA. Memory sampled before infection contained some responding clones, suggesting cross-reactive memory joined.

Points on this clonotype: What it binds is unknown.

TCRdb recomputed calls from the 5' RACE reads with MiXCR, one row per CDR3 protein. Found here are 350,000 to 500,000 distinct CDR3 sequences, more than 20% of them singletons; the top ten hold 13%. The J segment lost 9 bases and the V segment lost 4 bases, leaving 8 bases of the junction unmatched. This CDR3 is built from 14 residues. Per germline, CDR1 SGHTA and CDR2 FQGNSA. Sequenced material: PBMCs or a T cell subset sorted from them (not recorded which). This chain links TRBV7-2 with TRBJ2-1; 8 positions agree with TRBD1. The TCR was taken from an adult woman who had mild COVID-19 (a few samples of this study predate the infection). Cell type and time point are not known. CDR3 amino acids: CASSSNSGGGEQFF. The CDR3 nucleotides are TGTGCCAGCAGCTCGAACTCAGGGGGCGGTGAGCAGTTCTTC.